Each of the 21 T cell receptor beta chains below was sequenced from the same sample in a study of regulatory T cells in long-lasting Graves disease. Researchers made TCR beta libraries by using iRepertoire HTBI primers and running Arm-PCR on CDR3 regions. TCRdb fed the multiplex PCR reads into MiXCR, producing one record per CDR3 protein. The table lists under 700,000 distinct CDR3 sequences, more than 15% of them singletons. The time point is: newly diagnosed GD, antithyroid drugs for less than 3 months. The authors made the TCR library using RNA they extracted from PBMCs. Another study also made use of these data, one on T cells in Graves' hyperthyroidism and ophthalmopathy.

Specimen: peripheral blood mononuclear cells (PBMCs), collected at new diagnosis, from a patient treated with antithyroid drugs. These receptors all stem from a woman aged 35 to 60 with Graves disease.

This clonotype showed up many times. This rearrangement joins TRBV28 to TRBJ2-3; tentatively, D is TRBD2 (6 bases). The CDR3 is 14 residues long. Trimming shortened V by 4 bases and J by 6 bases, and 14 bases separated the two germline ends. The germline V gene has CDR1 MDHEN and CDR2 SYDVKM. CDR3 DNA: TGTGCCAGCAGTTCCCACGTAAGCGGGGATACGCAGTATTTT. This sequence encodes CASSSHVSGDTQYF.

This clonotype has more than one count but fewer than ten. This rearrangement joins TRBV29-1 to TRBJ1-2, with 7 bases identical to TRBD1. The CDR3 runs 16 residues. The J segment lost 4 bases and the V segment lost 0 bases, leaving 11 bases of the junction unmatched. Germline V gene lookup returns CDR1 SQVTM and CDR2 ANQGSEA. In DNA, the CDR3 is TGCAGCGTTGAAGATCGAGGCAGGGGGGCCACCTATGGCTACACCTTC. It specifies CSVEDRGRGATYGYTF.

The chain uses TRBV5-1 and TRBJ1-1; possibly TRBD1 for D (5 bases). The CDR3 extends over 14 amino acids. Germline assignment: CDR1 SGHRS and CDR2 YFSETQ. V was trimmed by 6 bases and J by 4 bases, leaving 16 bases between them. The CDR3 DNA sequence: TGCGCCAGCACCGAGCCGGGGACGGCCACTGAAGCTTTCTTT. This encodes CASTEPGTATEAFF.

Comments on this clonotype: A much larger clonotype is one base distant, so this may be a read error. This rearrangement joins TRBV6-1 to TRBJ2-7; the D is unclear. CDR3 size: 13 residues. Looked up from germline, CDR1 is MNHNS and CDR2 is SASEGT. V lost 4 bases to trimming and J lost 3 bases, with 10 bases between them. The CDR3 DNA sequence: TGTGCCAGCAGTGGGATATTAAGCTACGAGCAGTACTTC. Protein: CASSGILSYEQYF.

Many counts were recorded for this clonotype. The chain is built from TRBV12-3 or TRBV12-4 and TRBJ1-3; weak D call: TRBD1 (6 bases). V lost 5 bases to trimming and J lost 4 bases, with 12 bases between them. This CDR3 comprises 14 residues. CDR3 nucleotide sequence: TGTGCCAGCAGTAAAACAGGGAGGGGAAACACCATATATTTT. This sequence encodes CASSKTGRGNTIYF.

Ten or more counts support this clonotype. The chain uses TRBV3-1 and TRBJ1-2; TRBD1 aligns across 7 bases. V shed 4 bases, J shed 5 bases, and the junction held 10 bases outside the gene matches. Per the germline V gene, CDR1 is LGHDT and CDR2 is YNNKEL (reference sequence). The CDR3 is 15 residues long. CDR3 nucleotide sequence: TGTGCCAGCAGCCCCGACAGGGCTGCTGGTTATGGCTACACCTTC. It yields the protein CASSPDRAAGYGYTF.

This sequence joins TRBV7-6 and TRBJ2-7; D gene ambiguous. The CDR3 has 13 residues. The V gene lost 3 bases and the J gene lost 4 bases, with 10 bases spanning the gap. Germline assignment: CDR1 SGHVS and CDR2 FNYEAQ. The chain's CDR3 is CASSFLGSYEQYF. In DNA form, the CDR3 reads TGTGCCAGCAGCTTTCTGGGATCTTACGAGCAGTACTTC.

This clonotype was seen only a few times. This sequence joins TRBV29-1 and TRBJ2-7; 9 nucleotides agree with TRBD1. The CDR3 has 13 residues. V was clipped by 1 base and J by 3 bases; unmatched bases: 1. The germline V gene has CDR1 SQVTM and CDR2 ANQGSEA. CDR3 DNA: TGCAGCGTTGAAGGGACAGGGGACTACGAGCAGTACTTC. This encodes CSVEGTGDYEQYF.

This clonotype has a handful of counts. Sequence at one end of the junction differs from germline and may be a read error. This sequence joins TRBV7-7 and TRBJ2-2, with TRBD2 identical over 7 bases. The CDR3 has 16 residues. The germline gives CDR1 SSHAT, CDR2 FNYEAQ (reference sequence). This CDR3 is CASSLGLPTSSGELFF. The CDR3 DNA follows: TGTGCTAGCAGCTTAGGACTCCCGACTAGCTCCGGGGAGCTGTTTTTT.

This clonotype showed up many times. V usage is TRBV3-1 and J usage is TRBJ2-3, with D tentatively TRBD1 (6 bases). V lost 5 bases and J lost 6, with 12 bases in between. Germline V gives CDR1 LGHDT, CDR2 YNNKEL (reference sequence). The CDR3 runs 13 residues. The CDR3 DNA follows: TGTGCCAGCAGCTGGACAGCGGATGATACGCAGTATTTT. Its protein product is CASSWTADDTQYF.

The chain employs TRBV27 and TRBJ1-5, with 7 nucleotides matching TRBD1. Germline CDR1 reads MNHEY; CDR2 reads SMNVEV (reference sequence). The CDR3 extends over 15 amino acids. Trimming took 1 base from V and 5 from J; bases not matched to a gene: 5. The CDR3 DNA is TGTGCCAGCAGTTTATGGTACAGGGGTGATCAGCCCCAGCATTTT. Its translation: CASSLWYRGDQPQHF.

The chain couples TRBV12-3 or TRBV12-4 to TRBJ2-5, with 12 bases that match TRBD2. CDR3 length equals 19 residues. The ends lost 5 bases at V and 2 bases at J; junction bases unmatched: 15. The CDR3 loop reads CASSPPLASGRGWQETQYF. In nucleotides, the CDR3 is TGTGCCAGCAGTCCCCCGTTGGCTAGCGGGAGGGGATGGCAAGAGACCCAGTACTTC.

This clonotype came up a few times. V gene TRBV5-1 combines with J gene TRBJ2-7; TRBD1 aligns across 9 bases. The V gene end was trimmed by 4 bases and the J gene end by 7 bases; junction bases not matched to a gene: 9. This CDR3 is built from 14 residues. Germline values: CDR1 SGHRS, CDR2 YFSETQ. This CDR3 reads CASSPRDRVFEQYF. CDR3 in DNA: TGCGCCAGCAGCCCGAGGGACAGGGTGTTTGAGCAGTACTTC.

This clonotype was recorded many times. The chain combines TRBV3-1 with TRBJ1-5; a possible D gene is TRBD1 (5 bases). The V gene lost 0 bases and the J gene lost 5 bases, with 5 bases spanning the gap. CDR3 size: 13 residues. Germline V CDR1 and CDR2: LGHDT, YNNKEL (reference sequence). CDR3: CASSQDRDQPQHF. In DNA form, the CDR3 reads TGTGCCAGCAGCCAAGACAGGGATCAGCCCCAGCATTTT.

This clonotype was seen a few times. V is TRBV12-3 or TRBV12-4 and J is TRBJ2-5; a weak D match, TRBD2 (6 bases). The CDR3 is 13 residues long. The V and J ends lost 6 bases and 7 bases respectively, with 15 bases between them. The CDR3 protein is CASSPEAGGTQYF. CDR3 DNA: TGTGCCAGCAGCCCGGAGGCCGGGGGGACCCAGTACTTC.

The V call is TRBV19, the J call TRBJ2-3; TRBD2 aligns across 15 bases. Unmatched junction bases numbered 11, after V lost 5 bases and J lost 2 bases. Per the germline V gene, CDR1 is LNHDA and CDR2 is SQIVND (reference sequence). This CDR3 contains 19 residues. In DNA, the CDR3 is TGTGCCAGTAGTGACCCTCGGACTAGCGGGGGGGAGTTCACAGATACGCAGTATTTT. Protein sequence: CASSDPRTSGGEFTDTQYF.

This clonotype has only a few counts. CDR3 DNA sequence: TGTGCCAGCAGCTTCTCTAGCGGGGGGGTGGAAGAGACCCAGTACTTC. As protein: CASSFSSGGVEETQYF. The rearrangement uses TRBV5-5 and TRBJ2-5; 12 positions match TRBD2. Germline values: CDR1 SGHKS, CDR2 YYEKEE (reference sequence). V dropped 2 bases and J dropped 3; count of bases not matched to a gene: 5. The CDR3 runs to 16 residues.

This clonotype has at least ten counts. The chain joins TRBV2 to TRBJ2-2, with 11 nucleotides matching TRBD1. This CDR3 comprises 13 residues. The germline gives CDR1 SNHLY, CDR2 FYNNEI. Losses at the gene ends were 6 bases for V and 7 bases for J; bases not matched to a gene: 1. In DNA form, the CDR3 reads TGTGCCAGCAGGGGACAGGGGGTCGGGGAGCTGTTTTTT. Translation gives CASRGQGVGELFF.

This clonotype was recorded many times. The junction shows a germline mismatch at one end, possibly a read error. The chain combines TRBV3-1 with TRBJ1-1; D remains ambiguous. Germline assignment: CDR1 LGHDT and CDR2 YNNKEL (reference sequence). The CDR3 loop spans 11 amino acids. CDR3 in amino acids: CASSQGQASLF. The CDR3 DNA sequence: TGTGCCAGCAGCCAAGGTCAGGCCTCCCTTTTT.

In this sample, this clonotype turned up many times. V gene TRBV11-2 combines with J gene TRBJ1-1, with D unclear. The CDR3 has 12 residues. CDR1 is SGHAT, CDR2 FQNNGV, per germline. V lost 1 base and J 5 bases, leaving 5 bases between the germline ends. This CDR3 is CASSLGTTEAFF. CDR3 in DNA: TGTGCCAGCAGCTTAGGGACTACTGAAGCTTTCTTT.

Comment on this clonotype: A far larger clone is off by one base, so a read error is likely. This sequence joins TRBV11-2 and TRBJ2-4; D ambiguous. The J call is doubtful: the DNA matches TRBJ2-5 better. Germline assignment: CDR1 SGHAT and CDR2 FQNNGV. There are 12 residues in the CDR3. For the CDR3, the DNA is TGTGCCAGCAGCTTGATGCAAGGGACCCAGTACTTC. Protein: CASSLMQGTQYF.